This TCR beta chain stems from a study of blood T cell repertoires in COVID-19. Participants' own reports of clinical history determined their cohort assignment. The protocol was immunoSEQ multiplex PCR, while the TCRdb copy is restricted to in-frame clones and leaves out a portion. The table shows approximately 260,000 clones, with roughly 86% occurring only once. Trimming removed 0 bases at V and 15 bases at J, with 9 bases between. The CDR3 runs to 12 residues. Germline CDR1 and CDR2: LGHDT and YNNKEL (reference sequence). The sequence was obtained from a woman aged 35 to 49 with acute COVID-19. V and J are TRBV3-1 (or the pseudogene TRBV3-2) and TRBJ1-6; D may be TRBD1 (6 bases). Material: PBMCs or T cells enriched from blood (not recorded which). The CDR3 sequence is CASSQEGGLLHF. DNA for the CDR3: TGTGCCAGCAGCCAAGAGGGGGGGCTCCTCCACTTT.